A single sample gave rise to the 14 T cell receptor beta chains below, sequenced in a study of T cell changes during pregnancy in multiple sclerosis. The repertoire was sequenced with immunoSEQ multiplex PCR; TCRdb's copy has only in-frame clones and lacks some. The repertoire has over 80,000 clones, 93% of them found once; the top ten carry around 1.4%. The source was peripheral blood, collected in the third trimester of pregnancy. These receptors were obtained from a female donor in good health, enrolled as a control in a pregnancy study.

This clone was detected a few times. The chain combines TRBV5-4 with TRBJ2-7, with a possible D match to TRBD2 (6 bases). Germline lookup yields CDR1 SGHNT and CDR2 YYREEE (reference sequence). This CDR3 is built from 13 residues. Trimming pared 2 bases from V and 5 bases from J, leaving 11 bases between. In nucleotides, the CDR3 is TGTGCCAGCAGCTTCGGGAGCACGGACGAGCAGTACTTC. This codes for CASSFGSTDEQYF.

The chain links TRBV5-1 to TRBJ1-4; D gene ambiguous. V lost 4 bases, J lost 5 bases, and 9 bases lay in between. CDR3 length equals 13 residues. Looked up from germline, CDR1 is SGHRS and CDR2 is YFSETQ. CDR3 amino acids: CASSGGNNEKLFF. The CDR3 nucleotides read TGCGCCAGCAGCGGAGGAAACAATGAAAAACTGTTTTTT.

CDR3 in DNA: TGTGCCAGCAGTGCGTCCGGGACAGGGACCTACGAGCAGTACTTC. It translates to CASSASGTGTYEQYF. The V and J genes are TRBV2 and TRBJ2-7; TRBD1 matches 9 bases. The J segment lost 2 bases and the V segment lost 4 bases, leaving 6 bases of the junction unmatched. CDR1 is SNHLY and CDR2 is FYNNEI in the germline V gene. The CDR3 totals 15 residues.

The chain joins TRBV28 to TRBJ1-5; D uncertain. CDR1 MDHEN and CDR2 SYDVKM come from the germline V gene. Trimming cost V 6 bases and J 5 bases, with 17 bases left between them. The CDR3 has 15 residues. The CDR3 DNA follows: TGTGCCAGCAGCAGCGGGTTTTTCTCCGATCAGCCCCAGCATTTT. Translated, it gives CASSSGFFSDQPQHF. Looking up the rest from reference TRBV28 and TRBJ1-5 gives the full variable domain: DVKVTQSSRYLVKRTGEKVFLECVQDMDHENMFWYRQDPGLGLRLIYFSYDVKMKEKGDIPEGYSVSREKKERFSLILESASTNQTSMYLCASSSGFFSDQPQHFGDGTRLSIL.

In this sample, this clone turned up once. This sequence joins TRBV2 and TRBJ2-3; D perhaps matches TRBD2 (5 bases). Trimming took off 6 bases at V and 1 base at J, with 8 bases between the two ends. The CDR3 loop spans 13 amino acids. CDR1 is SNHLY, CDR2 FYNNEI, per germline. Here the CDR3 DNA reads TGTGCCAGCAGCCGGGATCGCACAGATACGCAGTATTTT. Protein product: CASSRDRTDTQYF. Full variable domain (missing parts from reference TRBV2 and TRBJ2-3): EPEVTQTPSHQVTQMGQEVILRCVPISNHLYFYWYRQILGQKVEFLVSFYNNEISEKSEIFDDQFSVERPDGSNFTLKIRSTKLEDSAMYFCASSRDRTDTQYFGPGTRLTVL.

The genes are TRBV19 and TRBJ1-3; no reliable D call. In germline, CDR1 is LNHDA, CDR2 SQIVND (reference sequence). CDR3 length: 16 residues. The V and J ends lost 4 bases and 0 bases respectively, with 13 bases between them. This CDR3 is CASSSGYSNSGNTIYF. CDR3 bases: TGTGCCAGTAGTAGTGGATACAGCAACTCTGGAAACACCATATATTTT.

The rearrangement uses TRBV4-1 and TRBJ1-5; D not resolved. The CDR3 has 13 residues. Deletions cut 3 bases from V and 10 bases from J, with 13 bases between. Germline V gives CDR1 MGHRA, CDR2 YSYEKL. CDR3 in DNA: TGCGCCAGCAGCCACCTCGGGAGATCCCCCCAGCATTTT. It translates to CASSHLGRSPQHF.

This chain's CDR3 is CASSLAGGAIDTQYF. The DNA of the CDR3 is TGTGCCAGCAGTTTGGCGGGAGGCGCGATAGATACGCAGTATTTT. This chain links TRBV27 with TRBJ2-3; 8 bases match TRBD2. Trimming took 3 bases from V and 5 from J; bases not matched to a gene: 7. CDR3 size: 15 residues. Germline assignment: CDR1 MNHEY and CDR2 SMNVEV (reference sequence).

This clone has just one count. The chain uses TRBV27 and TRBJ2-1, with TRBD2 matching over 12 bases. V gave up 5 bases and J gave up 1 base; unmatched junction bases: 9. CDR1 and CDR2 from the germline V gene are MNHEY and SMNVEV (reference sequence). The CDR3 runs 18 residues. The CDR3 DNA sequence: TGTGCCAGCAGTCTGCGACTAGCGGGAGTGCGGTCCTACAATGAGCAGTTCTTC. Protein: CASSLRLAGVRSYNEQFF.

The rearrangement joins TRBV6-4 to TRBJ2-2; TRBD2 is a possible D gene (5 bases). The CDR3 is 14 residues long. Germline CDR1 MRHNA, CDR2 SNTAGT. Deletions cut 4 bases from V and 2 bases from J, with 8 bases between. CDR3 in amino acids: CASSADSNTGELFF. Written as DNA, the CDR3 is TGTGCCAGCAGTGCGGACTCTAACACCGGGGAGCTGTTTTTT.

The V gene is TRBV5-1, the J gene TRBJ2-5; the D gene is possibly TRBD1 (5 bases). V was cut by 4 bases and J by 0 bases, with 22 bases left in between. The CDR3 runs 18 residues. Germline V gene sequence: CDR1 SGHRS, CDR2 YFSETQ. The CDR3 DNA is TGCGCCAGCAGCGTTGGAAGGGGCGGCGCTTGGTACCAAGAGACCCAGTACTTC. It is translated as CASSVGRGGAWYQETQYF. Together with reference TRBV5-1 and TRBJ2-5, the CDR3 gives the full variable domain: KAGVTQTPRYLIKTRGQQVTLSCSPISGHRSVSWYQQTPGQGLQFLFEYFSETQRNKGNFPGRFSGRQFSNSRSEMNVSTLELGDSALYLCASSVGRGGAWYQETQYFGPGTRLLVL.

This clone showed up just once. The rearrangement uses TRBV4-1 and TRBJ2-7, with 7 nucleotides matching TRBD2. The trim removed 0 bases at V and 4 bases at J, leaving 18 bases unmatched. CDR3 size: 19 residues. The germline V gene encodes CDR1 MGHRA and CDR2 YSYEKL. The CDR3 region has the DNA TGCGCCAGCAGCCAAGATCAGCGGGAAAGATCCTGGGATATATACGAGCAGTACTTC. This encodes CASSQDQRERSWDIYEQYF.

The table lists this clone with a count of one. The V and J genes are TRBV2 and TRBJ2-7, with D tentatively TRBD2 (6 bases). The CDR3 loop spans 14 amino acids. V lost 3 bases and J 2 bases, leaving 11 bases between the germline ends. Germline V gene data show CDR1 as SNHLY and CDR2 as FYNNEI. As DNA, the CDR3 is TGTGCCAGCAGTGACCGGCGGGGCACCTACGAGCAGTACTTC. Its translation: CASSDRRGTYEQYF. Full variable domain (outside the CDR3, taken from reference TRBV2 and TRBJ2-7): EPEVTQTPSHQVTQMGQEVILRCVPISNHLYFYWYRQILGQKVEFLVSFYNNEISEKSEIFDDQFSVERPDGSNFTLKIRSTKLEDSAMYFCASSDRRGTYEQYFGPGTRLTVT.

V is TRBV19 and J is TRBJ2-7; D not certain. CDR1 and CDR2 (germline): LNHDA, SQIVND (reference sequence). This CDR3 is 12 amino acids long. This CDR3 is CAPRVRPYEQYF. The CDR3 DNA is TGTGCACCCCGGGTAAGACCCTACGAGCAGTACTTC.